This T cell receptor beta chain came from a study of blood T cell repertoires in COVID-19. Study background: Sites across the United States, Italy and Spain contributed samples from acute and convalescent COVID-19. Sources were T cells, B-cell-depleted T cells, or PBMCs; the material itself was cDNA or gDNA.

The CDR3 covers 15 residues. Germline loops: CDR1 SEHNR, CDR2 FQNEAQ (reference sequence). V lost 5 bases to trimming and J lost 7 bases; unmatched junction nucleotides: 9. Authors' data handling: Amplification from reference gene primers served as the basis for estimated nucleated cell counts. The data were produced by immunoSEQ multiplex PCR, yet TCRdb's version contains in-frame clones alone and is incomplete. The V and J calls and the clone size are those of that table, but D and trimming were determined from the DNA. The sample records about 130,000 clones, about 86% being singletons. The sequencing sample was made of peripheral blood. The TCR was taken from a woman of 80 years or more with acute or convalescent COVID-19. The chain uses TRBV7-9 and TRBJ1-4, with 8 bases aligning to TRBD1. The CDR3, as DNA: TGTGCCAGCAGCGCTCAGGGGGCTTTGGGTGAAAAACTGTTTTTT. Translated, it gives CASSAQGALGEKLFF.